This T cell receptor (beta chain) comes out of a study of cytomegalovirus exposure and HLA in healthy donors (dated by TCRdb to the late 2010s). Describing the broader study: According to an earlier analysis of 450 to 650 of the donors, about 190 million T cells yielded 90 million to 130 million unique TCR beta sequences and 276 Gb of sequence data. Roughly 300 gigabases of sequencing data and approximately 84 million unique TCR sequences were included in an early release covering several hundred HLA-typed donors. Of the 300 to 450 genotyped donors, approximately 83% fell in the genetic ancestry cluster associated with self-reported Caucasian donors. The study was designed to test whether signatures of past pathogen exposure could be identified by cataloging public T cell receptors. The T cell repertoires of 666 subjects were profiled by immunosequencing and related to cytomegalovirus serostatus. In addition to the first cohort of 650 to 750 subjects, a separate validation cohort of over 90 different subjects was used. High-throughput TCR immunosequencing, statistical association of individual TCRs with disease status, and machine learning were combined to predict cytomegalovirus infection status. A later analysis re-examined previously published TCR beta repertoires from more than 650 donors and added high-resolution HLA genotyping to investigate patterns of TCR occurrence. Rather than drawing on any new phenotypic data, the later analysis identified candidate immune exposures from TCR beta sequences and the way those sequences occurred across donors. In an earlier analysis of 587 of the donors, high-throughput TCR beta sequencing was used to judge whether each TCR beta V gene segment behaved as functional or pseudogenic. Donor age, sex, ethnicity and CMV serostatus were collected together with the repertoire data. Genome-wide SNP genotypes for about three fifths of the roughly 670 donors were used in a later genetic analysis, which treated that subset as a discovery cohort. Every repertoire in the discovery cohort had been generated on one and the same sequencing platform. Both class I and class II loci were covered by HLA typing, at four-digit resolution. Typing coverage varied by locus: roughly 629-640 donors for A, B, C, DRB1 and DQB1; approximately 500 for DQA1; nearly 610 for DPA1; 450 to 480 for DPB1. A handful of DR-DQ haplotypes were handled as single units for association and clustering because linkage in the cohort was strong. On average, 235,054 unique TCR beta nucleotide sequences were sequenced per donor among fewer than 500 genotyped donors of the cohort, with approximately 18% of those sequences being non-productive.

What the study reported, not specific to this receptor: The study gave a list of under 200 TCR beta chains associated with cytomegalovirus. In a later analysis, the rate of TCR association differed among HLA loci, with DRB1 alleles having the most associated TCRs and HLA-C alleles having the fewest. According to a later genetic analysis, donors in an Asian-associated ancestry cluster had fewer N-insertions in productive TCRs than the approximately 670-donor mean. When HLA alleles, especially DR and DQ, strongly co-occurred, attributing TCR associations to individual alleles was difficult. Several of the top co-occurrence clusters appeared to be linked to parvovirus B19, influenza, CMV and Epstein-Barr virus, according to a later analysis. In vitro tests confirmed that a few of the cytomegalovirus-associated TCR beta chains recognize cytomegalovirus antigens. Broadly in line with IMGT annotations, most TCR beta V segments showed up in productive rearrangements about 90% or about 30% of the time in an earlier analysis of several hundred of the donors. In this cohort, only TCR beta chains were sequenced, and detectable features were limited by the absence of alpha or paired-chain data. The authors suggested that the approach could potentially be extended to other disease states and immunological phenotypes. Some IMGT-functional V segments, including TRBV6-2 and TRBV6-3, could not be told apart with the 87-base-pair reads, so those segments were excluded. Compared with equally common non-associated chains, HLA-associated TCR beta chains in a later analysis were more clonally expanded and had lower generation probabilities. V-gene and J-gene trimming of TCR beta chains was associated with a missense DCLRE1C variant in a later genetic analysis, and the association was replicated in an independent cohort. The presence/absence analyses assumed that sequencing depth was roughly uniform across donors, and that assumption may not be true. The classifier was reported to diagnose cytomegalovirus status with high specificity and sensitivity in both the original and validation cohorts. A cluster of highly shared sequence variants was judged likely to represent a technical artifact of the sequencing pipeline. Because HLA typing was unavailable for some donors at each locus, only the typed subset was used in association tests. Most TCR sequences were seen in very few donors, while some public TCRs were found in many individuals. A further reported finding was that TCR beta sequences accurately predicted the HLA-A and HLA-B alleles for most subjects in the first cohort. Specific HLA alleles were associated with 15,000 to 20,000 TCR beta sequences at a false discovery rate of 0.05 in a later analysis. Correlated functional status among segregating V segments might be attributable to linkage disequilibrium, but an unknown experimental factor could not be ruled out. The earlier analysis of fewer than 750 of the donors excluded roughly 17 rarely observed V segments, including chromosome 9 orphons, because counts were too low. According to a later analysis, most CMV-associated TCR beta chains appeared to be HLA-restricted, and the HLA associations seemed to be driven largely by CMV exposure. The only immune exposure information available for the cohort was CMV serostatus.

Library prep was done by the immunoSEQ multiplex PCR assay. For the multiplex PCR, a mixture combining 60 forward primers for TCR Vbeta segments and 13 reverse primers for TCR Jbeta segments was used. Amplification of the CDR3 region of rearranged TCR beta genes was performed with a multiplex PCR assay on genomic DNA. The amplified TCR beta libraries were sequenced on the Illumina HiSeq System as 87-base-pair reads. The paper's processing steps were these. Across the roughly 640 repertoires, a later analysis counted tens of millions of unique TCR beta chains, roughly 11 million of which were shared by at least two donors. A nearest-neighbor algorithm error-corrected the raw reads and collapsed the reads into unique sequences, merging closely related sequences to remove PCR and sequencing errors. CDR3 sequences were aligned to IMGT reference sequences to assign V, D and J gene segments. For a sequence to be retained, a match of at least six nucleotides to both a V gene segment and a J gene segment was required. Rearrangements were called productive when the CDR3 lacked stop codons and stayed in frame with V and J; all others were non-productive. Following IMGT convention, CDR3 was defined as the stretch from the second conserved V-encoded cysteine to the conserved J-encoded phenylalanine. Sequences without an unambiguous match to a single V gene segment were excluded from the earlier analysis of about 600 of the donors. An earlier analysis of a few hundred of the donors classified V segments as functional when productive rearrangements were above 56.7% and as segregating when the standard deviation between donors was above 5%. A statistical classification framework was built to diagnose cytomegalovirus status from the catalog of TCR beta chain sequences. In a later analysis, V and J genes were assigned by comparing TCR nucleotide sequences against IMGT/GENE-DB human TR gene sequences. Using the TCRdist pipeline, a later analysis assigned CDR3 sequences along with most-parsimonious VDJ recombination scenarios. A later analysis defined each TCR beta chain by its CDR3 amino acid sequence plus V-gene family, and excluded reads lacking a unique V-gene family. As a way to deal with suspected cross-contamination and a sequencing artifact, a later analysis dropped hundreds of nucleotide sequences that were highly shared and had low generation probability. In a later analysis, a clonal expansion index for each public chain was calculated from normalized within-repertoire ranks of inferred template counts. In a later analysis, generation probabilities were computed with a VDJ recombination model fitted to out-of-frame rearrangements, and the resulting probabilities were checked against IGoR. In a later analysis, hypergeometric tests were used to score TCR-TCR, TCR-HLA and TCR-CMV co-occurrence, with a repertoire-size bias correction applied to TCR pairs. A later analysis estimated false discovery rates by permuting HLA or CMV assignments 20 times. A later analysis grouped co-occurring TCRs with DBSCAN, adding TCRdist sequence similarity when clustering within HLA-allele-positive subsets. Repertoires with fewer than 30,000 or more than 120,000 public chains, plus five repertoires with anomalous nucleotide sharing, were excluded from co-occurrence clustering. In its TCRdb copy, this immuneACCESS table keeps in-frame sequences only and misses some clones. Where compared with another copy, unresolved V genes explain less than half of these, and the others have no known cause. Clone size and V and J calls were adopted from that table, with D and trimming inferred from the DNA. The sample's own table lists about 77,000 clones. The top ten clones comprise approximately 13% of the sample.

The cohort comprised fewer than 700 healthy bone marrow donors. Cohort members were all nominally healthy when sampled, although unrecorded immune exposures were likely present. The donor was CMV seropositive and belonged to the group of 250 to 300 seropositive cohort members. A peripheral blood sample was provided by each donor, and peripheral blood mononuclear cells were used for TCR beta sequencing. Genomic DNA was extracted from the blood cell samples with the Qiagen DNeasy Blood Extraction Kit. For this clone: Its antigen specificity is not known.

The CDR3, cysteine through phenylalanine, is 14 amino acids long. The DNA shown is the 42-base CDR3, in frame from base 1. Based on the germline V gene, the CDR1 and CDR2 sequences are SNHLY and FYNNEI. V is pared back by 1 base and J by 0 bases, with 4 bases lying between the germline termini. The TCR originated in a man aged 50 to 60 in good health and CMV-seropositive. Material for sequencing was PBMCs. The sequence is built from TRBV2 and TRBJ1-3; there is no confident call for the D gene. The CDR3 in this case is CASSEGSSGNTIYF. The DNA reads TGTGCCAGCAGTGAAGGCAGCTCTGGAAACACCATATATTTT.